The subject of this entry is one T cell receptor beta chain. Its specificity is not known. Total RNA, at least 5.5 micrograms per sample, came from PBMCs. For the second PCR, which ran for about 7 to 11 cycles, a sample-barcoded 5' primer and a J-beta primer mix were used. Samples each returned at least 2.5 million CDR3-containing paired-end reads. TCRdb processed the 5' RACE reads anew with MiXCR; each CDR3 protein has one entry. The profile shows around 690,000 distinct CDR3 sequences, roughly 53% of them singletons. The sample is drawn from a study of blood T cells in healthy people across ages. Study observations and caveats: The unsorted PBMCs prevented any conclusive comparison of naive versus antigen-experienced cells. Compared with aged donors, long-lived donors showed fewer expanded clones, suggesting selection.

Sequencing input: blood. This TCR was sampled from a man between 60 and 70 years old in good health.

CDR3 DNA: TGCAGTGCTAGAGTAACTAGCGGGGGGCCATCAACCTACGAGCAGTACTTC. Its translation is CSARVTSGGPSTYEQYF. The chain couples TRBV20-1 to TRBJ2-7; 12 nucleotides line up with TRBD2. The junction had 9 bases not matched to a gene; V was cut back by 1 base and J by 2 bases. Germline-derived CDR1 and CDR2 are DFQATT and SNEGSKA (reference sequence). The CDR3 extends over 17 amino acids.